A selection of T cell receptor beta chains follows, all from one sample in a study of T cells in Graves' hyperthyroidism and ophthalmopathy. Via MiXCR, TCRdb re-called the multiplex PCR reads, giving one row per CDR3 protein. The table includes hundreds of thousands of distinct CDR3 sequences, more than 30% detected once. Specimen: blood. Source of these receptors: a man aged 18 to 30 with Graves' hyperthyroidism. Both conserved end residues are part of each CDR3. D genes are given only for firm matches. Part of the rows lack a size; the others show once, few, many or a class for expanded clones.

j_call clone_size d_call v_call cdr3_nt cdr3_aa
TRBJ1-2 NA NA TRBV29-1 TGCAGCGTTGAAGGTGGCATCAGAAACTATGGCTACACCTTC CSVEGGIRNYGYTF
TRBJ1-2 few NA TRBV6-2/TRBV6-3 TGTGCCAGCAGGGACACAGTCCACGGCTACACCTTC CASRDTVHGYTF
TRBJ1-1 few NA TRBV30 TGTGCCTGGATTAGAAACACTGAAGCTTTCTTT CAWIRNTEAFF
TRBJ1-1 NA NA TRBV14 TGTGCCAGCAGAGTACGGGAGAACACTGAAGCTTTCTTT CASRVRENTEAFF
TRBJ1-6 NA NA TRBV5-6 TGTGCCAGCAGCTTTGGGGGGCAGGGTTACAGCTCCTATAATTCACCCCTCCACTTT CASSFGGQGYSSYNSPLHF
TRBJ1-1 many NA TRBV2 TGTGCCAGCCAGACTTGGGAAGAGGCTGAAGCTTTCTTT CASQTWEEAEAFF
TRBJ2-2 NA NA TRBV24-1 TGTGCCGCCGGAGGGGGGCCGGCTAGCGGCCCAGTGATGACCGGGGAGCTGTTTTTT CAAGGGPASGPVMTGELFF
TRBJ2-5 NA NA TRBV19 TGTGCCAGTAGTATAATCGGGGGTGAAGAGACCCAGTACTTC CASSIIGGEETQYF
TRBJ1-2 many NA TRBV20-1 TGCAGTGCTAGAGTCATAGGCTATGGCTACACCTTC CSARVIGYGYTF
TRBJ2-7 many NA TRBV2 TGTGCCAGCTTGGACGGACGCTACGAGCAGTACTTC CASLDGRYEQYF
TRBJ1-1 NA NA TRBV9 TGTGCCAGCGGCGTAGAACAGAACACTGAAGCTTTCTTT CASGVEQNTEAFF